In its sample, the clone carrying this TCR beta chain was seen many times. What it binds is unknown. These data belong to a study of T cells after yellow fever vaccination. In making TCR cDNA, 5'RACE template switching added a universal primer site and UMIs to it. TCRdb re-called the 5' RACE reads through MiXCR, storing one row per CDR3 protein. The table has some 250,000 distinct CDR3 sequences, more than 3.5% seen once; the top ten hold about a fifth. Trimming left V 3 bases short and J 10 bases short, with 9 bases between. The CDR3 consists of 11 residues. Study outcomes and limitations: Re-detected after boosting: most primary clones, 96% of CD4 and 80% to 90% of CD8. Only a minor proportion of clonotypes was detected across both CD4 and CD8 compartments.

The chain employs TRBV12-3 or TRBV12-4 and TRBJ1-1; D gene ambiguous. The sample here was PBMCs, taken 15 days after the yellow fever booster vaccination. This clonotype was sampled from a man aged 18 to 29 who received the YFV17D yellow fever vaccine. CDR3 amino acids: CASSFGQGAFF. DNA of the CDR3: TGTGCCAGCAGTTTCGGGCAAGGAGCTTTCTTT.